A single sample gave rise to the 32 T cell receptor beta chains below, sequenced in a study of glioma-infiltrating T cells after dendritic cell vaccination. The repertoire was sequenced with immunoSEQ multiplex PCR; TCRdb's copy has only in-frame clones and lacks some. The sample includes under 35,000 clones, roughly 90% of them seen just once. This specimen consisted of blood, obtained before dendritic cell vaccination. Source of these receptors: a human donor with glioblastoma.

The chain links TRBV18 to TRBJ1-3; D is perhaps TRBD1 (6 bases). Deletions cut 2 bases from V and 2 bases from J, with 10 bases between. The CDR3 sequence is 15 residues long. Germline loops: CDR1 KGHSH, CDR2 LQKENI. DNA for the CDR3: TGTGCCAGCTCACCAGTGGGGGCAGCTGGAAACACCATATATTTT. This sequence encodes CASSPVGAAGNTIYF. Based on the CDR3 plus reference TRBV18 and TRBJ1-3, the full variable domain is NAGVMQNPRHLVRRRGQEARLRCSPMKGHSHVYWYRQLPEEGLKFMVYLQKENIIDESGMPKERFSAEFPKEGPSILRIQQVVRGDSAAYFCASSPVGAAGNTIYFGEGSWLTVV.

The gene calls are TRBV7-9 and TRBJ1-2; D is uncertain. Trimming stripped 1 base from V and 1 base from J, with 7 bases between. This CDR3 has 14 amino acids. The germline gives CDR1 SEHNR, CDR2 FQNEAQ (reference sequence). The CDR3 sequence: CASSLGTDNYGYTF. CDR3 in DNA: TGTGCCAGCAGCTTAGGCACAGATAACTATGGCTACACCTTC.

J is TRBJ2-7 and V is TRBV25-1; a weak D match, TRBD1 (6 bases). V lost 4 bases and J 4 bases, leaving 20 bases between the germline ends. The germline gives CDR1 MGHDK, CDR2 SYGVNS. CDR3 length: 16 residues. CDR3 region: CASSAPTGTLRYEQYF. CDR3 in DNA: TGTGCCAGCAGTGCCCCAACCGGGACACTACGTTACGAGCAGTACTTC.

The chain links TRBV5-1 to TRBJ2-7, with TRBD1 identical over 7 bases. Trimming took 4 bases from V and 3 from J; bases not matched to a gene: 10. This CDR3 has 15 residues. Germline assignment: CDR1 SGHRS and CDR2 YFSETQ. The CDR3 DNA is TGCGCCAGCAGCCCCTACCCGGGACAGAGCTACGAGCAGTACTTC. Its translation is CASSPYPGQSYEQYF.

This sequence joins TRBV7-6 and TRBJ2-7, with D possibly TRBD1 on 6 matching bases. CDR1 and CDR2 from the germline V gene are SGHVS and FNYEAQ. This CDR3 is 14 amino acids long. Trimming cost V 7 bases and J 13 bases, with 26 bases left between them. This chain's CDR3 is CASNLRAGDPIGYF. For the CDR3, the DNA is TGTGCCAGCAATCTCAGGGCAGGGGACCCAATAGGATACTTC. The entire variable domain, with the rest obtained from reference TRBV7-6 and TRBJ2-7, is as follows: GAGVSQSPRYKVTKRGQDVALRCDPISGHVSLYWYRQALGQGPEFLTYFNYEAQQDKSGLPNDRFSAERPEGSISTLTIQRTEQRDSAMYRCASNLRAGDPIGYFGPGTRLTVT.

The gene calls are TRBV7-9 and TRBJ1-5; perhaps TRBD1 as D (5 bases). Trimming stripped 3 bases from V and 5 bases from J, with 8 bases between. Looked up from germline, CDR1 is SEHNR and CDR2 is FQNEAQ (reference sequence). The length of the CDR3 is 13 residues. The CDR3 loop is CASSLGGDQPQHF. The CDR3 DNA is TGTGCCAGCAGCTTGGGGGGAGATCAGCCCCAGCATTTT.

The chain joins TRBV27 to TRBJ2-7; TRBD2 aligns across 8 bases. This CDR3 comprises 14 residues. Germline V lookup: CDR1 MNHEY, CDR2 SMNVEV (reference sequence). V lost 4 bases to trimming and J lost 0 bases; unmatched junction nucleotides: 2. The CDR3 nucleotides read TGTGCCAGCAGTTCGGGGGGGCTCTCCTACGAGCAGTACTTC. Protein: CASSSGGLSYEQYF.

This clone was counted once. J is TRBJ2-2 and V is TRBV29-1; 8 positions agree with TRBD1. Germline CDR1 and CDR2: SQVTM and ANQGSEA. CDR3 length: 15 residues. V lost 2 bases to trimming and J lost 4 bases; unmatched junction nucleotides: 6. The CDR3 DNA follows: TGCAGCGTTGAACTGACAGGGGTCGCCACCGGGGAGCTGTTTTTT. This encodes CSVELTGVATGELFF.

CDR3 protein: CASSPPAGGVNEQFF. The CDR3 DNA reads TGTGCCAGCTCACCCCCAGCGGGGGGGGTGAATGAGCAGTTCTTC. J is TRBJ2-1 and V is TRBV18; 10 nucleotides agree with TRBD2. J was trimmed by 7 bases and V by 3 bases; bases with no gene match: 6. The CDR3 is 15 residues long. CDR1 is KGHSH, CDR2 LQKENI, per germline.

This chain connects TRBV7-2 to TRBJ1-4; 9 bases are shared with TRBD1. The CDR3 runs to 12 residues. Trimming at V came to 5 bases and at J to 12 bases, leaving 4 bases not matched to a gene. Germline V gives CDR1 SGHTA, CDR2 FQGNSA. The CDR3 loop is CASSPDRGELFF. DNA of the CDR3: TGTGCCAGCAGCCCCGACAGGGGGGAACTGTTTTTT.

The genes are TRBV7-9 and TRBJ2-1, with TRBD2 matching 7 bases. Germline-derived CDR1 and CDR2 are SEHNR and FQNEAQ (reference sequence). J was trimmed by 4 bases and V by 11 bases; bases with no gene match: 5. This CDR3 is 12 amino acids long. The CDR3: CAGGGPYNEQFF. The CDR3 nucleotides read TGTGCCGGGGGGGGACCTTACAATGAGCAGTTCTTC.

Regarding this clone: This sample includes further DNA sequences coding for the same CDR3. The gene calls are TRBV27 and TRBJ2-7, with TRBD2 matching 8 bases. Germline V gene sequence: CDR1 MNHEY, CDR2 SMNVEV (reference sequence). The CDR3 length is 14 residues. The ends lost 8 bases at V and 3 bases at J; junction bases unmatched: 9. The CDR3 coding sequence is TGTGCCAGCCGCCGGGGGGGTGGTTTCTACGAGCAGTACTTC. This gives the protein CASRRGGGFYEQYF.

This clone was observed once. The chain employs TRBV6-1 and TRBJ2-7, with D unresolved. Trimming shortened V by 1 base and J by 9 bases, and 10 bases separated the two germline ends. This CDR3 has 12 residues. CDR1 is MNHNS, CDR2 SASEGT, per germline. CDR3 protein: CASSEDGLVQYF. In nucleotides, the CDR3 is TGTGCCAGCAGTGAAGACGGGTTGGTGCAGTACTTC.

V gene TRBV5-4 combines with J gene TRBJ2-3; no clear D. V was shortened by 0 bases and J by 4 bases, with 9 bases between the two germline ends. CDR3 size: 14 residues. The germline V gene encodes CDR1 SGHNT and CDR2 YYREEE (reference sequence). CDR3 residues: CASSLATSADTQYF. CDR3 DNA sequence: TGTGCCAGCAGCTTGGCTACCAGCGCAGATACGCAGTATTTT.

The CDR3 loop reads CASSNRDRGLNGYTF. CDR3 nucleotide sequence: TGTGCCAGCAGCAACCGGGACAGGGGGCTGAATGGCTACACCTTC. The rearrangement links TRBV7-8 to TRBJ1-2; 12 nucleotides line up with TRBD1. Germline CDR1 reads SGHVS; CDR2 reads FQNEAQ. The CDR3 runs 15 residues. V lost 5 bases and J lost 6; bases outside the gene matches: 7.

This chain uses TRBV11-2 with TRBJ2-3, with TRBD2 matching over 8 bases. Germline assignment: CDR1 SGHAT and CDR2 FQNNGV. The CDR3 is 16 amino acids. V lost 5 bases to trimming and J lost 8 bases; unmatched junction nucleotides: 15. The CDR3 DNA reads TGTGCCAGCAGCCCACCCGGGGGCGGGGCGGGGGGTACGCAGTATTTT. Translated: CASSPPGGGAGGTQYF.

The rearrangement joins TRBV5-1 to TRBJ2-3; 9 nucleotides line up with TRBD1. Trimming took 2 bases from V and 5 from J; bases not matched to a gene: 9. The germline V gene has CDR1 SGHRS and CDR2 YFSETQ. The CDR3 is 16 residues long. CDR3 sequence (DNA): TGCGCCAGCAGCTTCACCCCGACAGGGGGTAAAGATACGCAGTATTTT. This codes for CASSFTPTGGKDTQYF.

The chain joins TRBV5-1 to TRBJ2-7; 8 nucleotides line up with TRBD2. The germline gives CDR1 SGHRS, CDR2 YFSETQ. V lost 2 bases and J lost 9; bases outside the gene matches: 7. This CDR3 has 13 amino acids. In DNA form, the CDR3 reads TGCGCCAGCAGCTTCGGGGGGGACCGACCGCAGTACTTC. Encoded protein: CASSFGGDRPQYF. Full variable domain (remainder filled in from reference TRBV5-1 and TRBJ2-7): KAGVTQTPRYLIKTRGQQVTLSCSPISGHRSVSWYQQTPGQGLQFLFEYFSETQRNKGNFPGRFSGRQFSNSRSEMNVSTLELGDSALYLCASSFGGDRPQYFGPGTRLTVT.

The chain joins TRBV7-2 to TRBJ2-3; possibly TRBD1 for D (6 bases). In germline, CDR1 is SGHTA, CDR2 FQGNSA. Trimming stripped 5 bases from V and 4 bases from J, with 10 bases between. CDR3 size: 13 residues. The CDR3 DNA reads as TGTGCCAGCAGCCCCGGGACACCAGATACGCAGTATTTT. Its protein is CASSPGTPDTQYF.

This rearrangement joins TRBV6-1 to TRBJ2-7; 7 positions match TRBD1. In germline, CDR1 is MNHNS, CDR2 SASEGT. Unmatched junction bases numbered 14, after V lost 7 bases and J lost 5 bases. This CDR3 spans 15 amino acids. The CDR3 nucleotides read TGTGCCAGCACCCCCTTTAACAGGGGCTTCAACGAGCAGTACTTC. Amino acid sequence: CASTPFNRGFNEQYF.

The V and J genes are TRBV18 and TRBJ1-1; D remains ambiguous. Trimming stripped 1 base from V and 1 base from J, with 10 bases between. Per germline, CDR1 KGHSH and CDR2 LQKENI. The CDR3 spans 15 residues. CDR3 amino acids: CASSPRVQTNTEAFF. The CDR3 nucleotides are TGTGCCAGCTCACCACGGGTACAGACGAACACTGAAGCTTTCTTT.

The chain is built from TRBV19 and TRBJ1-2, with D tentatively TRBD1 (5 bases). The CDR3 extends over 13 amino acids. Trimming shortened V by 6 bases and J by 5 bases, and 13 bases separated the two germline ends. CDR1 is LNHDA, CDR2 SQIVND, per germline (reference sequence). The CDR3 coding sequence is TGTGCCAGTAGACGGGGGGAGCGGTATGGCTACACCTTC. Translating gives CASRRGERYGYTF.

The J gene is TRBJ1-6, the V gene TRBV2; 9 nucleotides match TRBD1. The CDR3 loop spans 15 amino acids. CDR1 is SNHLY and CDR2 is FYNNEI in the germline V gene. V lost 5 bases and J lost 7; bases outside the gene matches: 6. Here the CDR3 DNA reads TGTGCCAGCAGTTACCGGGACAGGGTCAATTCACCCCTCCACTTT. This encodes CASSYRDRVNSPLHF.

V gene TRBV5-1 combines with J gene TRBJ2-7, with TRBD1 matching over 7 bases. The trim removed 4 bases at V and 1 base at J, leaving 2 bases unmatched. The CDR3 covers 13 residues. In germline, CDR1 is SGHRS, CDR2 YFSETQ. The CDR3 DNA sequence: TGCGCCAGCAGCAGGACAGGATCCTACGAGCAGTACTTC. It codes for CASSRTGSYEQYF.

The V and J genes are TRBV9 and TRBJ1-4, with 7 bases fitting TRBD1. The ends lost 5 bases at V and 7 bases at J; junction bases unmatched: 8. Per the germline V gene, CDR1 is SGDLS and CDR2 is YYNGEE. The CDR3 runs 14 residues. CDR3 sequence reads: CASSQGGAGEKLFF. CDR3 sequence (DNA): TGTGCCAGCAGTCAAGGGGGCGCGGGTGAAAAACTGTTTTTT.

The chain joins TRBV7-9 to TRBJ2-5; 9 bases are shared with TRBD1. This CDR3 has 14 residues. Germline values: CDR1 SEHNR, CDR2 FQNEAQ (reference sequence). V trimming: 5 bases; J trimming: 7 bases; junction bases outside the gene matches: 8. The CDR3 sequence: CASSAGTGWGTQYF. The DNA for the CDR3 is TGTGCCAGCAGCGCCGGGACAGGGTGGGGGACCCAGTACTTC.

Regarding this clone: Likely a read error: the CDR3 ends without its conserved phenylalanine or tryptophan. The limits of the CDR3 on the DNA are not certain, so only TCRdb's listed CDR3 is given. The CDR3 protein is CASSEGGTGGERGFS. The chain carries TRBV6-1 and TRBJ1-1; the D call in the table, TRBD1, was not verified against the DNA. The germline CDR1 and CDR2 sequences are MNHNS and SASEGT. The CDR3 totals 15 residues, both ends included.

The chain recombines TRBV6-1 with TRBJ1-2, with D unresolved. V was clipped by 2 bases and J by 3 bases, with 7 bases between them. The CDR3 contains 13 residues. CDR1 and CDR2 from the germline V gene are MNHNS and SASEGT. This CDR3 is CASSEWRYYGYTF. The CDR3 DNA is TGTGCCAGCAGTGAATGGAGGTACTATGGCTACACCTTC.

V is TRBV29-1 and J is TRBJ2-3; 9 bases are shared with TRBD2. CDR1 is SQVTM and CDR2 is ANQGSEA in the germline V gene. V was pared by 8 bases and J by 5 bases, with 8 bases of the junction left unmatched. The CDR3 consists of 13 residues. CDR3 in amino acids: CSIGTSSGDTQYF. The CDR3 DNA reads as TGCAGCATTGGGACTAGCAGTGGAGATACGCAGTATTTT.

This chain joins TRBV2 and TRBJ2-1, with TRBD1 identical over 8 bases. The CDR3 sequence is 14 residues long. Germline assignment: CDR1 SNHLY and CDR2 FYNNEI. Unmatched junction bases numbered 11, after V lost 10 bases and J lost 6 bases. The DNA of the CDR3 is TGTGCCACCACGATGACAGGGGCGGTCAATGAGCAGTTCTTC. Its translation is CATTMTGAVNEQFF.

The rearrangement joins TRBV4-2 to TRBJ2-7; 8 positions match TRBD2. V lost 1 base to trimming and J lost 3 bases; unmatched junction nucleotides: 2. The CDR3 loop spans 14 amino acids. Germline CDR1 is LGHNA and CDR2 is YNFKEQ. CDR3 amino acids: CASSQGGGIYEQYF. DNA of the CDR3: TGTGCCAGCAGCCAAGGCGGGGGGATCTACGAGCAGTACTTC.

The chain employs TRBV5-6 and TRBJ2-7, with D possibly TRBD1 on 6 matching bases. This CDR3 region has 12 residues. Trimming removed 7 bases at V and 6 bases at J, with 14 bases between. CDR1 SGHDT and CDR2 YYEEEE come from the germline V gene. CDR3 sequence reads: CASSTGPGEQYF. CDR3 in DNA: TGTGCCAGCTCCACAGGGCCGGGCGAGCAGTACTTC.